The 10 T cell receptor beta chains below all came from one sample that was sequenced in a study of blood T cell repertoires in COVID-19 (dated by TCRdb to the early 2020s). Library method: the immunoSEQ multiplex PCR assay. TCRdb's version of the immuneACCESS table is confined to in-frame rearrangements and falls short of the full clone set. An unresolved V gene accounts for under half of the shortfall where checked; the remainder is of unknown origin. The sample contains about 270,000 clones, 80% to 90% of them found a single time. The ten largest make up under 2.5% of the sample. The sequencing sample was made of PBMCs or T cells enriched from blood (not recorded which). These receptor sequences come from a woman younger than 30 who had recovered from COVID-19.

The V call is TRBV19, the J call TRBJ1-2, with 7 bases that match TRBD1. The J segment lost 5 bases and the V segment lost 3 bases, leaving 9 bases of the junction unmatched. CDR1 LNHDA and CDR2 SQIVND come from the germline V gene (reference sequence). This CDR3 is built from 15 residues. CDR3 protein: CASSIDPGQTYGYTF. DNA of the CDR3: TGTGCCAGTAGTATTGATCCGGGACAGACTTATGGCTACACCTTC. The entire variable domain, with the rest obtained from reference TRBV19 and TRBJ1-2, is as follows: DGGITQSPKYLFRKEGQNVTLSCEQNLNHDAMYWYRQDPGQGLRLIYYSQIVNDFQKGDIAEGYSVSREKKESFPLTVTSAQKNPTAFYLCASSIDPGQTYGYTFGSGTRLTVV.

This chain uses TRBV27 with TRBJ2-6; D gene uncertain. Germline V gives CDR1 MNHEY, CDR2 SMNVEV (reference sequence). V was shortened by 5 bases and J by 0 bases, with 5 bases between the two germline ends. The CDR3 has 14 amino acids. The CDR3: CASSPRSGANVLTF. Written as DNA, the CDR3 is TGTGCCAGCAGTCCGCGCTCTGGGGCCAACGTCCTGACTTTC.

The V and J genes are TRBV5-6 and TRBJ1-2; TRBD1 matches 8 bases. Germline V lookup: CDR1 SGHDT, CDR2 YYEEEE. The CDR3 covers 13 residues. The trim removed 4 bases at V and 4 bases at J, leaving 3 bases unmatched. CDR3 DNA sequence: TGTGCCAGCAGCCGGACAGGGCCCTATGGCTACACCTTC. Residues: CASSRTGPYGYTF. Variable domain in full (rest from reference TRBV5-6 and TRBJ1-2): DAGVTQSPTHLIKTRGQQVTLRCSPKSGHDTVSWYQQALGQGPQFIFQYYEEEERQRGNFPDRFSGHQFPNYSSELNVNALLLGDSALYLCASSRTGPYGYTFGSGTRLTVV.

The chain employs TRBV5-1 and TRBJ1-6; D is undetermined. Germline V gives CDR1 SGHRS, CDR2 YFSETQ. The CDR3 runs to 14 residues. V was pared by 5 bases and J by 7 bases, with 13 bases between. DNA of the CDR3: TGCGCCAGCAGAGACACGGGAGACAATTCACCCCTCCACTTT. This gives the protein CASRDTGDNSPLHF.

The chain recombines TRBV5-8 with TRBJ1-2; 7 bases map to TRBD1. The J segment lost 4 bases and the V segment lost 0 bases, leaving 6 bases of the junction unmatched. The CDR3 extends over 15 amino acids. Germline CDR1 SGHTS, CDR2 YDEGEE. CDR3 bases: TGTGCCAGCAGCTTGGGGAAGGGGGCTGTCTATGGCTACACCTTC. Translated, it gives CASSLGKGAVYGYTF.

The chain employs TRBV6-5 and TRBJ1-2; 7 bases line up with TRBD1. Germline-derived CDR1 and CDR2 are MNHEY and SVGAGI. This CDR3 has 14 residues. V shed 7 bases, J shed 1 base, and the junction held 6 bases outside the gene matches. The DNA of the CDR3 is TGTGCCAGCATCGGGACAGCCATTAACTATGGCTACACCTTC. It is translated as CASIGTAINYGYTF.

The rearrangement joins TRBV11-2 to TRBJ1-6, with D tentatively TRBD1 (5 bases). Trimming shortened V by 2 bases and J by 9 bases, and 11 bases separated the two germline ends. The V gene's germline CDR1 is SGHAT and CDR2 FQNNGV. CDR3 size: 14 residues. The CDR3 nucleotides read TGTGCCAGCAGCTTATCCTCGGGGGGTTCACCCCTCCACTTT. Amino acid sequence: CASSLSSGGSPLHF.

CDR3 sequence reads: CAGKTGPSYNEQFF. In DNA form, the CDR3 reads TGTGCCGGCAAGACAGGGCCCTCCTACAATGAGCAGTTCTTC. V gene TRBV2 combines with J gene TRBJ2-1; 7 bases are shared with TRBD1. The CDR3 spans 14 residues. Germline V CDR1 and CDR2: SNHLY, FYNNEI. The V and J ends lost 11 bases and 0 bases, in that order; junction bases with no gene match: 7.

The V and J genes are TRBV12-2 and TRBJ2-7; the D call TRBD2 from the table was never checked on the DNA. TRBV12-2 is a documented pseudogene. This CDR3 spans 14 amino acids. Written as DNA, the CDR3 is TGTGCAAGTCGTTGGAACCGGGGGTACTACGAGCAGTACTTC. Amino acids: CASRWNRGYYEQYF.

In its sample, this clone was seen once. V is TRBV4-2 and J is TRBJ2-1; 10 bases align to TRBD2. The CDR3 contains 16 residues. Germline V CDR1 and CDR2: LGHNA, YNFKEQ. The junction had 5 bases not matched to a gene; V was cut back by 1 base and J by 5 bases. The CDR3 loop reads CASSQASGGEDNEQFF. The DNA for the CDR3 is TGTGCCAGCAGCCAAGCCAGCGGGGGGGAGGACAATGAGCAGTTCTTC.